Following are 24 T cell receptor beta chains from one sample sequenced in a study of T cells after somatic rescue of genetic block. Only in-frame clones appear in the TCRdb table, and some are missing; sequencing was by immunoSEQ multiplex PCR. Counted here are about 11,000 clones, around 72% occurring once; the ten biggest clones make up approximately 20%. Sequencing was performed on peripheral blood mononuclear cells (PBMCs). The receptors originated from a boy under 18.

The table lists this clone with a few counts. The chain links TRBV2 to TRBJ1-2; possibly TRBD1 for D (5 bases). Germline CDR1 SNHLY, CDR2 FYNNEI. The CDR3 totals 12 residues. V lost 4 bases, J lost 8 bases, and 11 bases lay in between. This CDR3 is CASSVQGWGYTF. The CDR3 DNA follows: TGTGCCAGCAGTGTGCAGGGCTGGGGCTACACCTTC.

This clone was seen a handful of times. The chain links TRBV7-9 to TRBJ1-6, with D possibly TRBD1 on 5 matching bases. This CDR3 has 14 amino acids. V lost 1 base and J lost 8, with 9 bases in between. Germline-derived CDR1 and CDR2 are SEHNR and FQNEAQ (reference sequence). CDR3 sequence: CASSLGAQDSPLHF. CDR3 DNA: TGTGCCAGCAGCTTAGGAGCACAGGATTCACCCCTCCACTTT.

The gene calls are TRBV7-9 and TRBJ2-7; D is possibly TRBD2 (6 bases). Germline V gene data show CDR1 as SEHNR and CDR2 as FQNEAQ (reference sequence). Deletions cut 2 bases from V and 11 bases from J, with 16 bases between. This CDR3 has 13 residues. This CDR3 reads CASSLSPDGEEYF. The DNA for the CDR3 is TGTGCCAGCAGCTTATCCCCGGACGGGGAGGAGTACTTC.

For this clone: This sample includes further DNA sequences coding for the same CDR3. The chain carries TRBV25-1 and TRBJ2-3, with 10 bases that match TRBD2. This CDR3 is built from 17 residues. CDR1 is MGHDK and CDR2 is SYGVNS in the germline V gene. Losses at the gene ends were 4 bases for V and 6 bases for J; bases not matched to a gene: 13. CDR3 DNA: TGTGCCAGCAGTGGGTTGAGGCTAGCGGGAGTCGTTGATACGCAGTATTTT. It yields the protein CASSGLRLAGVVDTQYF. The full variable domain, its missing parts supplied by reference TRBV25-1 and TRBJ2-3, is EADIYQTPRYLVIGTGKKITLECSQTMGHDKMYWYQQDPGMELHLIHYSYGVNSTEKGDLSSESTVSRIRTEHFPLTLESARPSHTSQYLCASSGLRLAGVVDTQYFGPGTRLTVL.

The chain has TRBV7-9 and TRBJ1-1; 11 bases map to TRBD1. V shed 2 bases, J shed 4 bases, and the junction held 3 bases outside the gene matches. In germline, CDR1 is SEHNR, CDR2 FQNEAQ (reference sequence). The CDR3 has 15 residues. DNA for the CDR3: TGTGCCAGCAGCTTACCGGGACAGGGGGGCACTGAAGCTTTCTTT. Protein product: CASSLPGQGGTEAFF.

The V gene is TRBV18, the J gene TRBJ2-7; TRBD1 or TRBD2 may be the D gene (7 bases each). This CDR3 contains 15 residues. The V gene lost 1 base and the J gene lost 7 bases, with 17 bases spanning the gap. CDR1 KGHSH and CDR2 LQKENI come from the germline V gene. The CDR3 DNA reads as TGTGCCAGCTCACCACTCCTCTACAGGGGAGGGGAGCAGTACTTC. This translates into CASSPLLYRGGEQYF.

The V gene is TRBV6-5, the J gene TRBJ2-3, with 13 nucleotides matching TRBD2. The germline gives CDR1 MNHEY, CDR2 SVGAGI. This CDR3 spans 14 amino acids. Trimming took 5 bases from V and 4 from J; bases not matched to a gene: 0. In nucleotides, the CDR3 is TGTGCCAGCAGTGGGACTAGCGGGGCAGATACGCAGTATTTT. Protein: CASSGTSGADTQYF.

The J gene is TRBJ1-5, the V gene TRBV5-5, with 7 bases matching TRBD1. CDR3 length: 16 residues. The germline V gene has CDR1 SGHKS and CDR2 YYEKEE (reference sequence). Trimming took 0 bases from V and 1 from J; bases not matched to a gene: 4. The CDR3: CASSLAGGRSNQPQHF. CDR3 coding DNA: TGTGCCAGCAGCTTGGCAGGGGGAAGGAGCAATCAGCCCCAGCATTTT.

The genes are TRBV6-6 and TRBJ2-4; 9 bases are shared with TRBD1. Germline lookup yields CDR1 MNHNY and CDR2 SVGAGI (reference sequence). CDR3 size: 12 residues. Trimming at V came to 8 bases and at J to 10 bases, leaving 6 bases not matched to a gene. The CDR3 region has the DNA TGTGCCAGCTCACAGGGGGCTGGAATTCAGTACTTC. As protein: CASSQGAGIQYF.

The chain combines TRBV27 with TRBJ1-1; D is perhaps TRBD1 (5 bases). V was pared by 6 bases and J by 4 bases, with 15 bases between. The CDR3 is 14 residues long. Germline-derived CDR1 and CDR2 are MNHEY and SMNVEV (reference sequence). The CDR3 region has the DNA TGTGCCAGCAGCTCAGCGGGGCTGGGCACTGAAGCTTTCTTT. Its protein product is CASSSAGLGTEAFF.

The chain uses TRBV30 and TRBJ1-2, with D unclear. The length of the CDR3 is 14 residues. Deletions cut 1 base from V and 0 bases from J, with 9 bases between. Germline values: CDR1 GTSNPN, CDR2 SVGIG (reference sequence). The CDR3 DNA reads TGTGCCTGGAGTGAATCCGGGGCTAACTATGGCTACACCTTC. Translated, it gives CAWSESGANYGYTF.

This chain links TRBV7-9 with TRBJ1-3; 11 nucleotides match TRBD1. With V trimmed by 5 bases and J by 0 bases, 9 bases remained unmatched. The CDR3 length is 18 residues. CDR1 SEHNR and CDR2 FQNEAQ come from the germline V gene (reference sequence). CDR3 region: CASSPWVGTGGSGNTIYF. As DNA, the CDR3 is TGTGCCAGCAGCCCATGGGTAGGGACAGGGGGCTCTGGAAACACCATATATTTT.

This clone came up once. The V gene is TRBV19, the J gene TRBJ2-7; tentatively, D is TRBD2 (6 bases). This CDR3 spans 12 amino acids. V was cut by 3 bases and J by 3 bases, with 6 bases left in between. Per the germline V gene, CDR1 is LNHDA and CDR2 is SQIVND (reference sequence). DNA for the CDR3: TGTGCCAGTAGTATGGAGGGCTACGAGCAGTACTTC. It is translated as CASSMEGYEQYF.

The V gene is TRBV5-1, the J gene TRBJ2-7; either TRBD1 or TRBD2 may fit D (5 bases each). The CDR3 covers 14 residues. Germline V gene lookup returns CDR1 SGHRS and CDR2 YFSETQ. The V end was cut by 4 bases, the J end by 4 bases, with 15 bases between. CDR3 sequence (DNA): TGCGCCAGCAGCATCGGGACCCTAGAATACGAGCAGTACTTC. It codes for CASSIGTLEYEQYF.

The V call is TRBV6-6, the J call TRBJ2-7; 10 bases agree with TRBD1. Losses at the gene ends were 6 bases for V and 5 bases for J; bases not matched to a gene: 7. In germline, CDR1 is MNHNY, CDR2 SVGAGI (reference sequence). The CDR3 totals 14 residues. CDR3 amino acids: CASRWDRGRNEQYF. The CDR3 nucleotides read TGTGCCAGCAGATGGGACAGGGGAAGGAACGAGCAGTACTTC.

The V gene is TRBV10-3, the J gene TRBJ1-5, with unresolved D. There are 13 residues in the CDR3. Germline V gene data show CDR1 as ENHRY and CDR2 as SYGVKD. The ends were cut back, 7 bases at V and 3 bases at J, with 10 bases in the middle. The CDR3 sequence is CAITDGLNQPQHF. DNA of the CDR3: TGTGCCATCACCGACGGCCTCAATCAGCCCCAGCATTTT.

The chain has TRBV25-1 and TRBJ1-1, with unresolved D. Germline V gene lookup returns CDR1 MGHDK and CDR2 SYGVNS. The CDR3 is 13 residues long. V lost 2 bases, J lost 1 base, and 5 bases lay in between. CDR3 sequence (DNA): TGTGCCAGCAGTGAAGCCGGGAACACTGAAGCTTTCTTT. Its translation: CASSEAGNTEAFF. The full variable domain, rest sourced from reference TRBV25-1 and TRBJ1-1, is EADIYQTPRYLVIGTGKKITLECSQTMGHDKMYWYQQDPGMELHLIHYSYGVNSTEKGDLSSESTVSRIRTEHFPLTLESARPSHTSQYLCASSEAGNTEAFFGQGTRLTVV.

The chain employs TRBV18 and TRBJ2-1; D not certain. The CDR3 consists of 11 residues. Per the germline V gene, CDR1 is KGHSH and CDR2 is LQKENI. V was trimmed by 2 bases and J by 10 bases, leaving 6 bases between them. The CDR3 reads CASSPAWEQFF. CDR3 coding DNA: TGTGCCAGCTCACCAGCCTGGGAGCAGTTCTTC.

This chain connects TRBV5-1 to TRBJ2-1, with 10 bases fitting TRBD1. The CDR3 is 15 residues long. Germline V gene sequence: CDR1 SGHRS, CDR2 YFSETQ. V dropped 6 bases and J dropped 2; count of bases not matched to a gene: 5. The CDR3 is CASTRDRGTYNEQFF. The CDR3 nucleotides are TGCGCCAGCACCAGGGACAGGGGAACCTACAATGAGCAGTTCTTC.

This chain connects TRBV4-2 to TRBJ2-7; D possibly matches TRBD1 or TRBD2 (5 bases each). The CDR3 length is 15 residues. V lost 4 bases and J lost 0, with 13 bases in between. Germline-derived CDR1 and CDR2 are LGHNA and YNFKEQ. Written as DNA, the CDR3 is TGTGCCAGCAGCCCCGAATGGGACGGCTCCTACGAGCAGTACTTC. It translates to CASSPEWDGSYEQYF.

CDR3 in amino acids: CASSLYAGTSGGGTGELFF. The CDR3 DNA sequence: TGTGCCAGCAGTTTATACGCCGGGACTAGCGGGGGAGGCACCGGGGAGCTGTTTTTT. The chain has TRBV28 and TRBJ2-2; 14 positions match TRBD2. This CDR3 comprises 19 residues. Germline V lookup: CDR1 MDHEN, CDR2 SYDVKM. Unmatched junction bases numbered 8, after V lost 1 base and J lost 4 bases. The whole variable domain, filled in from reference TRBV28 and TRBJ2-2, reads DVKVTQSSRYLVKRTGEKVFLECVQDMDHENMFWYRQDPGLGLRLIYFSYDVKMKEKGDIPEGYSVSREKKERFSLILESASTNQTSMYLCASSLYAGTSGGGTGELFFGEGSRLTVL.

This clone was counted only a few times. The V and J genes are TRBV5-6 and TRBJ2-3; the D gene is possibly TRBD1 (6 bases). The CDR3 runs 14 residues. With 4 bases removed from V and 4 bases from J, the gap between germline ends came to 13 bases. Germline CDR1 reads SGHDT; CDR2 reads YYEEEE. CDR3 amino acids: CASSAASGADTQYF. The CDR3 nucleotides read TGTGCCAGCAGCGCCGCTTCAGGGGCAGATACGCAGTATTTT.

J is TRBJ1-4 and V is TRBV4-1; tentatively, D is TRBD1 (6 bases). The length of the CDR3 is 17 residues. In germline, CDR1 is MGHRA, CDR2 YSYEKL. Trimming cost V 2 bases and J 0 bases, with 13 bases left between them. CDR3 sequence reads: CASSQQGREATNEKLFF. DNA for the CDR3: TGCGCCAGCAGCCAACAGGGGCGCGAGGCAACTAATGAAAAACTGTTTTTT.

The DNA for the CDR3 is TGTGCCAGCAGCTTAGAGGACACTAGGACCTACGAGCAGTACTTC. It is translated as CASSLEDTRTYEQYF. The chain carries TRBV7-6 and TRBJ2-7; D possibly matches TRBD1 or TRBD2 (5 bases each). The germline V gene has CDR1 SGHVS and CDR2 FNYEAQ. The CDR3 length is 15 residues. V lost 1 base and J lost 2, with 12 bases in between.